The sequence of this T cell receptor beta chain was determined in a study of technical replicates of blood from several donors. Sequenced by immunoSEQ multiplex PCR; TCRdb stores in-frame clones only, minus some. The table shows under 90,000 clones, with 85% to 95% occurring only once. The CDR3 consists of 15 residues. CDR1 is KGHSH, CDR2 LQKENI, per germline. V lost 1 base, J lost 4 bases, and 13 bases lay in between. The chain has TRBV18 and TRBJ1-2, with D possibly being TRBD1 (6 bases). The source is a human donor in good health. Sequences were obtained from T cells isolated from PBMCs. The CDR3, as DNA: TGTGCCAGCTCACCACAGACGGACAGACCCTATGGCTACACCTTC. Translated, it gives CASSPQTDRPYGYTF.